The 25 T cell receptor beta chains below were found in one sample sequenced in a study of T cell responses to AZD1222 COVID-19 vaccine. Generated by immunoSEQ multiplex PCR, the TCRdb table keeps only in-frame clones and is missing some. The table has 75,000 to 100,000 clones, around 94% seen once. The sample here was peripheral blood, taken on day 0 of AZD1222 vaccination. These receptor sequences come from an adult in good health.

V and J are TRBV6-2 or TRBV6-3 and TRBJ2-7, with D unclear. CDR1 and CDR2 from the germline V gene are MNHEY and SVGEGT. The V end was cut by 2 bases, the J end by 0 bases, with 14 bases between. The CDR3 sequence is 16 residues long. The CDR3, as DNA: TGTGCCAGCAGTTACAGGTTCCTCCAAAGCTCCTACGAGCAGTACTTC. Its protein product is CASSYRFLQSSYEQYF.

V and J are TRBV30 and TRBJ2-7; weak D call: TRBD2 (7 bases). The CDR3 sequence is 15 residues long. Trimming pared 2 bases from V and 3 bases from J, leaving 17 bases between. CDR1 GTSNPN and CDR2 SVGIG come from the germline V gene (reference sequence). Here the CDR3 DNA reads TGTGCCTGGAGTTCCCCGTGGGGGGGGCTCTACGAGCAGTACTTC. The encoded protein is CAWSSPWGGLYEQYF.

This clone has a handful of counts. In DNA, the CDR3 is TGCGCCAGCAGTATTAGCGGGACAGGTCTCCAAGAGACCCAGTACTTC. This sequence encodes CASSISGTGLQETQYF. This chain joins TRBV5-1 and TRBJ2-5; D is possibly TRBD1 or TRBD2 (8 bases each). The V gene lost 5 bases and the J gene lost 1 base, with 18 bases spanning the gap. The germline CDR1 and CDR2 sequences are SGHRS and YFSETQ. The CDR3 sequence is 16 residues long.

V usage is TRBV5-4 and J usage is TRBJ2-1; D gene unclear. V was shortened by 6 bases and J by 4 bases, with 14 bases between the two germline ends. Per the germline V gene, CDR1 is SGHNT and CDR2 is YYREEE (reference sequence). The CDR3 contains 14 residues. The CDR3 loop reads CASTNPSRYNEQFF. The DNA for the CDR3 is TGTGCCAGCACCAACCCGAGCAGATACAATGAGCAGTTCTTC. The whole variable domain, remainder taken from reference TRBV5-4 and TRBJ2-1, is ETGVTQSPTHLIKTRGQQVTLRCSSQSGHNTVSWYQQALGQGPQFIFQYYREEENGRGNFPPRFSGLQFPNYSSELNVNALELDDSALYLCASTNPSRYNEQFFGPGTRLTVL.

The chain links TRBV29-1 to TRBJ1-1; D is possibly TRBD1 (6 bases). Germline V gives CDR1 SQVTM, CDR2 ANQGSEA. There are 13 residues in the CDR3. V dropped 5 bases and J dropped 4 bases, with 14 bases sitting between them. The CDR3 spells CSVRTQGGTEAFF. CDR3 sequence (DNA): TGCAGCGTTCGTACACAGGGAGGCACTGAAGCTTTCTTT. The full variable domain, its missing parts supplied by reference TRBV29-1 and TRBJ1-1, is SAVISQKPSRDICQRGTSLTIQCQVDSQVTMMFWYRQQPGQSLTLIATANQGSEATYESGFVIDKFPISRPNLTFSTLTVSNMSPEDSSIYLCSVRTQGGTEAFFGQGTRLTVV.

The J gene is TRBJ2-1, the V gene TRBV5-1, with 9 bases matching TRBD2. This CDR3 has 16 amino acids. Germline loops: CDR1 SGHRS, CDR2 YFSETQ. The V segment lost 3 bases and the J segment 8 bases; nucleotides outside the gene matches: 12. The CDR3, as DNA: TGCGCCAGCAGCTCCTCGATAAGCGGGGGGAAGGATGAGCAGTTCTTC. It yields the protein CASSSSISGGKDEQFF.

V is TRBV6-4 and J is TRBJ2-1, with 13 bases lining up with TRBD2. There are 15 residues in the CDR3. The germline gives CDR1 MRHNA, CDR2 SNTAGT. The ends lost 3 bases at V and 5 bases at J; junction bases unmatched: 1. This chain's CDR3 is CASSELAGGHNEQFF. DNA for the CDR3: TGTGCCAGCAGTGAACTAGCGGGGGGGCACAATGAGCAGTTCTTC.

A single count supports this clone. The chain recombines TRBV29-1 with TRBJ2-1, with D perhaps TRBD2 (5 bases). Trimming took off 4 bases at V and 0 bases at J, with 10 bases between the two ends. Germline values: CDR1 SQVTM, CDR2 ANQGSEA. This CDR3 has 14 residues. The CDR3 loop is CSVGRGGSYNEQFF. In DNA, the CDR3 is TGCAGCGTTGGTCGGGGTGGCTCCTACAATGAGCAGTTCTTC.

The chain links TRBV24-1 to TRBJ1-6; D is unresolved. Germline loops: CDR1 KGHDR, CDR2 SFDVKD. With 4 bases removed from V and 13 bases from J, the gap between germline ends came to 16 bases. This CDR3 contains 14 residues. The CDR3 here is CATSERLLGLPLHF. The CDR3 bases are TGTGCCACCAGTGAGAGGTTGTTAGGTCTTCCCCTCCACTTT.

The rearrangement links TRBV6-5 to TRBJ2-2; weak D call: TRBD2 (5 bases). The ends were cut back, 2 bases at V and 1 base at J, with 11 bases in the middle. In germline, CDR1 is MNHEY, CDR2 SVGAGI. This CDR3 is built from 16 residues. For the CDR3, the DNA is TGTGCCAGCAGTTACAGGAGCGGACTGAACACCGGGGAGCTGTTTTTT. As protein: CASSYRSGLNTGELFF.

The sample holds one count of this clone. This rearrangement joins TRBV4-1 to TRBJ1-5, with 9 bases lining up with TRBD1. CDR3 length: 16 amino acids. Germline loops: CDR1 MGHRA, CDR2 YSYEKL. The V gene end was trimmed by 0 bases and the J gene end by 5 bases; junction bases not matched to a gene: 5. CDR3 in amino acids: CASSQDGQGSDQPQHF. CDR3 nucleotides: TGCGCCAGCAGCCAAGATGGACAGGGGAGTGATCAGCCCCAGCATTTT.

V and J are TRBV3-1 (or the pseudogene TRBV3-2) and TRBJ2-7; D not certain. Per germline, CDR1 LGHDT and CDR2 YNNKEL (reference sequence). The CDR3 extends over 12 amino acids. The V end lost 2 bases, the J end lost 5 bases, and 7 bases lay between the germline ends. The CDR3 DNA reads as TGTGCCAGCAGCCAAAGTAAACACGAGCAGTACTTC. Protein: CASSQSKHEQYF.

J is TRBJ2-7 and V is TRBV6-5; TRBD1 or TRBD2 may be the D gene (5 bases each). Between the trimmed V and J ends, which lost 0 bases and 2 bases, there was a span of 11 bases. Germline V gene sequence: CDR1 MNHEY, CDR2 SVGAGI. The CDR3 has 15 residues. The CDR3 nucleotides read TGTGCCAGCAGTTACTCGGGGAAGGGACCCTACGAGCAGTACTTC. This sequence encodes CASSYSGKGPYEQYF.

The chain recombines TRBV7-6 with TRBJ2-2; no reliable D call. The germline V gene encodes CDR1 SGHVS and CDR2 FNYEAQ. This CDR3 is 22 amino acids long. V was trimmed by 4 bases and J by 1 base, leaving 31 bases between them. CDR3 loop: CASSSSPLGAEIPKLNTGELFF. DNA of the CDR3: TGTGCCAGCAGCTCCTCCCCCCTAGGTGCGGAGATACCGAAATTGAACACCGGGGAGCTGTTTTTT.

V is TRBV5-1 and J is TRBJ2-3; D remains ambiguous. V shed 0 bases and J shed 5 bases, with 7 bases lying between them. CDR3 length: 13 residues. Germline V gene data show CDR1 as SGHRS and CDR2 as YFSETQ. CDR3 sequence reads: CASSLGLEDTQYF. The CDR3 DNA follows: TGCGCCAGCAGCTTGGGTTTGGAAGATACGCAGTATTTT.

The chain has TRBV4-1 and TRBJ2-6, with unresolved D. From germline, CDR1 is MGHRA and CDR2 YSYEKL. V lost 8 bases and J lost 0, with 14 bases in between. CDR3 length: 16 amino acids. CDR3 protein: CASARSASSGANVLTF. The CDR3 bases are TGCGCCAGCGCGAGGAGTGCGAGCTCTGGGGCCAACGTCCTGACTTTC.

This clone was seen a few times. The genes are TRBV5-8 and TRBJ1-5; TRBD1 aligns across 7 bases. With V trimmed by 4 bases and J by 4 bases, 8 bases remained unmatched. The CDR3 totals 15 residues. The germline V gene encodes CDR1 SGHTS and CDR2 YDEGEE. The CDR3 reads CASSLGQRKNQPQHF. CDR3 DNA sequence: TGTGCCAGCAGCCTGGGACAGCGGAAGAATCAGCCCCAGCATTTT.

The chain joins TRBV19 to TRBJ1-6; 12 bases map to TRBD1. Unmatched junction bases numbered 5, after V lost 3 bases and J lost 8 bases. Germline V lookup: CDR1 LNHDA, CDR2 SQIVND (reference sequence). CDR3 length equals 16 residues. CDR3 in DNA: TGTGCCAGTAGTATCTCCGGGACAGGGGGCTATTCACCCCTCCACTTT. Translated, it gives CASSISGTGGYSPLHF.

This chain uses TRBV14 with TRBJ2-3, with 8 nucleotides matching TRBD2. The CDR3 has 19 residues. The V gene end was trimmed by 0 bases and the J gene end by 2 bases; junction bases not matched to a gene: 13. Germline values: CDR1 SGHDN, CDR2 FVKESK. The CDR3 DNA reads TGTGCCAGCAGCCAAGATCTTGAGTTAGCGGGGAGATTCACAGATACGCAGTATTTT. Its protein is CASSQDLELAGRFTDTQYF.

The chain couples TRBV7-2 to TRBJ2-1, with D unclear. The germline V gene encodes CDR1 SGHTA and CDR2 FQGNSA. The CDR3 has 16 residues. The ends were cut back, 1 base at V and 0 bases at J, with 10 bases in the middle. CDR3 bases: TGTGCCAGCAGCTTAGAAGGGCTGAGCTCCTACAATGAGCAGTTCTTC. Its protein product is CASSLEGLSSYNEQFF.

The V and J genes are TRBV11-2 and TRBJ2-7, with TRBD1 matching over 7 bases. V was clipped by 5 bases and J by 6 bases; unmatched bases: 16. Germline CDR1 and CDR2: SGHAT and FQNNGV. The CDR3 runs to 16 residues. DNA of the CDR3: TGTGCCAGCAGCCCGAGCAGGGGACAGTTAAGTTCCGAGCAGTACTTC. Residues: CASSPSRGQLSSEQYF.

The V and J genes are TRBV11-2 and TRBJ2-3; D gene unclear. CDR3 size: 13 residues. V lost 5 bases and J lost 3, with 9 bases in between. CDR1 and CDR2 (germline): SGHAT, FQNNGV. The CDR3 coding sequence is TGTGCCAGCAGCCTGGGGTATACAGATACGCAGTATTTT. Protein product: CASSLGYTDTQYF.

The chain carries TRBV6-4 and TRBJ1-1; D gene ambiguous. Germline lookup yields CDR1 MRHNA and CDR2 SNTAGT. V was pared by 2 bases and J by 5 bases, with 18 bases between. This CDR3 is built from 16 residues. Here the CDR3 reads CASSDGGMDRRTEAFF. CDR3 nucleotide sequence: TGTGCCAGCAGTGACGGAGGTATGGACCGGAGGACTGAAGCTTTCTTT.

This clone has just one count. This rearrangement joins TRBV27 to TRBJ2-3; D could derive from TRBD1 or TRBD2 (5 bases each). V lost 6 bases, J lost 1 base, and 17 bases lay in between. This CDR3 is built from 16 residues. Germline-derived CDR1 and CDR2 are MNHEY and SMNVEV (reference sequence). The CDR3 nucleotides are TGTGCCAGCAGGAAAAACGGGGCTATGGGCACAGATACGCAGTATTTT. Translating gives CASRKNGAMGTDTQYF.

The rearrangement joins TRBV7-9 to TRBJ2-5, with D possibly being TRBD1 or TRBD2 (5 bases each). The CDR3 covers 13 residues. V was trimmed by 3 bases and J by 5 bases, leaving 10 bases between them. CDR1 and CDR2 from the germline V gene are SEHNR and FQNEAQ (reference sequence). The CDR3 is CASSLQGAETQYF. The CDR3 nucleotides are TGTGCCAGCAGCTTGCAGGGAGCCGAGACCCAGTACTTC.